The subject of this entry is one TCR beta chain. These data originate in a study of blood T cell repertoires in COVID-19. The table came from immunoSEQ multiplex PCR; TCRdb's copy has only in-frame clones and leaves some out. Of 150,000 to 200,000 clones listed, around 89% are singletons. Trimming took off 9 bases at V and 3 bases at J, with 18 bases between the two ends. This CDR3 is built from 14 residues. Germline CDR1 and CDR2: SGHAT and FQNNGV. This clonotype originated in a woman in her 30s with acute or convalescent COVID-19. Sequenced material: peripheral blood. The rearrangement uses TRBV11-2 and TRBJ2-7; D might be TRBD2 (6 bases). The CDR3 nucleotides are TGTGCCAGTGCGACCGGGACTTCCCGCTACGAGCAGTACTTC. Protein product: CASATGTSRYEQYF.